This T cell receptor (beta chain) is drawn from a study of cytomegalovirus exposure and HLA in healthy donors. For the study at large: From HLA-typed donors, an early data release held approximately 85 million unique TCRs.

The CDR3 sequence is 20 residues long. V lost 3 bases and J 6 bases, leaving 29 bases between the germline ends. The germline V gene has CDR1 MDHEN and CDR2 SYDVKM. 13 Jbeta primers and 60 Vbeta primers were used for the PCR. Per the original data handling: A later analysis tallied roughly 77 million unique TCR beta chains, about 9.9 million of them shared. TCRdb's copy holds only in-frame clones and misses some; the assay was immunoSEQ multiplex PCR. The DNA gave D and trimming, while V, J and clone size come from that table. The profile shows about 190,000 clones, roughly 76% of them singletons. Sequenced sample: PBMCs. The V gene is TRBV28, the J gene TRBJ1-4; D is perhaps TRBD1 (5 bases). This sequence was found in a man in his forties in good health and CMV-seropositive. The CDR3 spells CASSLYYSPDTTSIDEKLFF. The CDR3 region has the DNA TGTGCCAGCAGTTTGTACTACAGCCCGGACACGACGTCTATTGATGAAAAACTGTTTTTT.